This entry concerns a single T cell receptor (beta chain). Authors' methods: Counts of nucleated cells, estimated from reference gene primer amplification, were obtained. The method was immunoSEQ multiplex PCR; TCRdb's version includes in-frame clones alone and lacks a portion of them. From that table come the V and J calls and clone size; the DNA was used to work out D and trimming. Here the sample spans about 140,000 clones, almost 85% being singletons. This sample was included in a study of blood T cell repertoires in COVID-19. Study summary: Acute and convalescent COVID-19 specimens originated in the United States, Italy and Spain. PBMCs, B-cell-depleted T cells, or T cells were the source of the cDNA or gDNA that made up the material.

Germline V gives CDR1 SGDLS, CDR2 YYNGEE. The CDR3 loop spans 15 amino acids. V lost 0 bases, J lost 4 bases, and 6 bases stayed unmatched. The gene calls are TRBV9 and TRBJ1-2; 7 nucleotides agree with TRBD1. This clonotype was obtained from a man aged 50-60 years with acute or convalescent COVID-19. Source material: peripheral blood. The CDR3 region has the DNA TGTGCCAGCAGCGTAGGCTGGCAGGGGGTCTATGGCTACACCTTC. It translates to CASSVGWQGVYGYTF.